Below, one T cell receptor (beta chain) is given with its context. Its antigen is unidentified. At one of its ends the junction is not consistent with the germline gene, which may arise from a read error. The sample belongs to a study of blood T cells in healthy people across ages. Study-level points and caveats: Expanded clonotype shifts may have been confounded, as the donors had an unknown CMV status.

Primers used in a second PCR of roughly 7 to 11 cycles were a sample-barcoded 5' primer and a J-beta primer mix. Every cDNA was tagged by a template-switch adaptor with 12 random nucleotides. MiXCR was run by TCRdb on the 5' RACE reads, yielding one entry per CDR3 protein. This table holds about 780,000 distinct CDR3 sequences, 46% found once. Every sample gave at least 5 micrograms of total RNA when it was extracted. This CDR3 contains 16 residues. In germline, CDR1 is SGHTA, CDR2 FQGNSA. The source is a man at least 80 years old in good health. The chain carries TRBV7-2 and TRBJ2-1; TRBD2 is a possible D gene (7 bases). What was sequenced was blood. The CDR3 nucleotides read TGTGCCAGCAGCTTAGGGGGGGGCTGGCCCTACAACGAGCAGTTCTTC. It encodes CASSLGGGWPYNEQFF.